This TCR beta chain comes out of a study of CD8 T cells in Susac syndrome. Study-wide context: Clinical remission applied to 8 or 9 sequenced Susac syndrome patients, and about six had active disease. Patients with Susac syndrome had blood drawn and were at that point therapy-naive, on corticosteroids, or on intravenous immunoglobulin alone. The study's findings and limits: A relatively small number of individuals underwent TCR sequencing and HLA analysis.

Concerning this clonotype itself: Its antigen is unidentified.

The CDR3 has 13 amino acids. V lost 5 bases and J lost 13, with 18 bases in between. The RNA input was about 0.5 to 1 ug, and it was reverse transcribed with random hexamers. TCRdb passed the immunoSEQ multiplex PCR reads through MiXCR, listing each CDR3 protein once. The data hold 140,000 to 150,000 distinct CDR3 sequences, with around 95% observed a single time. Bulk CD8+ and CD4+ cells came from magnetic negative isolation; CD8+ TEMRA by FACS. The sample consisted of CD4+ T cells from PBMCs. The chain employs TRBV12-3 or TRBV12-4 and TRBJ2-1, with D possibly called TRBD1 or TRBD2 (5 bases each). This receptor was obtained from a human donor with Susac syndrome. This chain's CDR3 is CASSPERPGSQFF. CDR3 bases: TGTGCCAGCAGTCCTGAACGACCAGGGAGTCAGTTCTTC.